A single sample is the source of the 4 T cell receptor beta chains below, sequenced in a study of OX40 agonist ivuxolimab in advanced cancers. Profiling relied on immunoSEQ multiplex PCR, and the TCRdb table lists in-frame clones only, not all of them. In the table there are 70,000 to 80,000 clones, 70% to 90% of which are singletons. The starting material was CD4+ or CD8+ T cells sorted from blood, obtained in a trial of the OX40 agonist ivuxolimab. The receptors stem from an adult with an advanced solid tumor such as melanoma, head and neck, liver or kidney cancer.

The V gene is TRBV28, the J gene TRBJ2-1, with 7 bases fitting TRBD2. CDR1 is MDHEN, CDR2 SYDVKM, per germline. After removal of 8 bases from V and 5 bases from J, the junction contained 6 bases not matched to a gene. This CDR3 is built from 13 residues. Here the CDR3 reads CASGEGRDNEQFF. Here the CDR3 DNA reads TGTGCCAGCGGGGAGGGCAGGGACAATGAGCAGTTCTTC.

V usage is TRBV5-8 and J usage is TRBJ1-1; D gene ambiguous. V was shortened by 2 bases and J by 7 bases, with 6 bases between the two germline ends. Germline values: CDR1 SGHTS, CDR2 YDEGEE. CDR3 length: 11 amino acids. The CDR3 region is CASSLYGEAFF. CDR3 bases: TGTGCCAGCAGCTTATACGGTGAAGCTTTCTTT.

The chain's CDR3 is CASSPGSGGGTDTQYF. In DNA form, the CDR3 reads TGTGCCAGCTCACCAGGGTCGGGAGGAGGCACAGATACGCAGTATTTT. The V gene is TRBV18, the J gene TRBJ2-3, with 7 nucleotides matching TRBD2. This CDR3 has 16 residues. The V and J ends lost 2 bases and 1 base, in that order; junction bases with no gene match: 6. The germline CDR1 and CDR2 sequences are KGHSH and LQKENI.

V is TRBV6-4 and J is TRBJ2-7, with TRBD2 matching 7 bases. Per germline, CDR1 MRHNA and CDR2 SNTAGT. There are 15 residues in the CDR3. V shed 6 bases, J shed 2 bases, and the junction held 10 bases outside the gene matches. The CDR3 nucleotides are TGTGCCAGCAGCCCAGAAGTGGGGGGGACCTACGAGCAGTACTTC. Protein: CASSPEVGGTYEQYF.